The T cell receptor (beta chain) described here comes from a study of blood T cell repertoires in COVID-19. Data came from immunoSEQ multiplex PCR; TCRdb stores just in-frame clones and leaves some out. The data hold about 81,000 clones, with about 82% observed a single time. V lost 0 bases, J lost 10 bases, and 14 bases lay in between. Germline V gene sequence: CDR1 SGHNT, CDR2 YYREEE (reference sequence). The CDR3 extends over 15 amino acids. Sequencing was performed on peripheral blood. The chain joins TRBV5-4 to TRBJ1-6, with D possibly being TRBD1 (5 bases). The source of this sequence is a human donor in a cohort sampled during active COVID-19. CDR3 sequence (DNA): TGTGCCAGCAGCTTGGTCGGCAGGGAGGCGTCACCCCTCCACTTT. This sequence encodes CASSLVGREASPLHF.